A single sample gave rise to the 10 T cell receptor beta chains below, sequenced in a study of brain metastases from non-small cell lung cancer. Repertoires were generated with immunoSEQ multiplex PCR, while TCRdb's copy carries only in-frame clones and drops some. The sample records some 4,500 clones, about 88% being singletons. Specimen: tissue from a brain metastasis. Source of these receptors: a donor aged 40 or older with non-small cell lung cancer.

This rearrangement joins TRBV6-2 or TRBV6-3 to TRBJ1-2; D is ambiguous. CDR1 and CDR2 from the germline V gene are MNHEY and SVGEGT. Trimming removed 2 bases at V and 4 bases at J, with 8 bases between. The CDR3 is 13 amino acids. CDR3 region: CASSYVQSYGYTF. CDR3 coding DNA: TGTGCCAGCAGTTACGTCCAGAGCTATGGCTACACCTTC.

Here the CDR3 DNA reads TGTGCCAGCAGCTGGGGACTAGCGGGCATTACAGATACGCAGTATTTT. Protein product: CASSWGLAGITDTQYF. The rearrangement joins TRBV7-2 to TRBJ2-3, with 12 bases that match TRBD2. CDR1 is SGHTA, CDR2 FQGNSA, per germline. V lost 4 bases and J lost 3; bases outside the gene matches: 5. The CDR3 runs to 16 residues.

This sequence joins TRBV7-3 and TRBJ1-6; no definite D call. Trimming removed 5 bases at V and 6 bases at J, with 14 bases between. The CDR3 has 15 residues. CDR1 SGHTA and CDR2 FQGTGA come from the germline V gene. CDR3 region: CASSLFPNPNSPLHF. Here the CDR3 DNA reads TGTGCCAGCAGCCTATTCCCTAATCCTAATTCACCCCTCCACTTT.

This clone was found once. The rearrangement uses TRBV9 and TRBJ2-4; tentative D call: TRBD1 (6 bases). The CDR3 is 16 residues long. Looked up from germline, CDR1 is SGDLS and CDR2 is YYNGEE. With 3 bases removed from V and 0 bases from J, the gap between germline ends came to 13 bases. Here the CDR3 reads CASSAEGDLAKNIQYF. In DNA, the CDR3 is TGTGCCAGCAGCGCCGAGGGGGATCTAGCCAAAAACATTCAGTACTTC. The whole variable domain, remainder taken from reference TRBV9 and TRBJ2-4, is DSGVTQTPKHLITATGQRVTLRCSPRSGDLSVYWYQQSLDQGLQFLIQYYNGEERAKGNILERFSAQQFPDLHSELNLSSLELGDSALYFCASSAEGDLAKNIQYFGAGTRLSVL.

Only a few counts were recorded for this clone. The CDR3 DNA reads TGTGCCAGCAGTTACGAGGGCAGCCCCCACAATGAGCAGTTCTTC. Translation gives CASSYEGSPHNEQFF. The gene calls are TRBV6-2 or TRBV6-3 and TRBJ2-1; possibly TRBD2 for D (5 bases). Trimming took 2 bases from V and 5 from J, leaving 13 bases between them. Germline V CDR1 and CDR2: MNHEY, SVGEGT. The CDR3 consists of 15 residues.

The CDR3 nucleotides read TGCAGCGTTCTCCCGGGACAGCAAGAGACCCAGTACTTC. Translating gives CSVLPGQQETQYF. This chain connects TRBV29-1 to TRBJ2-5; 7 bases are a match to TRBD1. Germline trimming cut 5 bases from V and 2 bases from J; bases unmatched to any gene: 5. The CDR3 extends over 13 amino acids. Germline CDR1 and CDR2: SQVTM and ANQGSEA.

V usage is TRBV7-2 and J usage is TRBJ1-1; D is uncertain. The V gene lost 2 bases and the J gene lost 0 bases, with 10 bases spanning the gap. CDR1 and CDR2 from the germline V gene are SGHTA and FQGNSA. The CDR3 totals 15 residues. The CDR3 DNA reads as TGTGCCAGCAGCTTAAGGCGGAGCCTGAACACTGAAGCTTTCTTT. Residues: CASSLRRSLNTEAFF.

The V call is TRBV14, the J call TRBJ2-5, with TRBD2 matching over 8 bases. CDR3 size: 14 residues. CDR1 SGHDN and CDR2 FVKESK come from the germline V gene. The V gene end was trimmed by 8 bases and the J gene end by 2 bases; junction bases not matched to a gene: 7. The CDR3 reads CASQRAGGQETQYF. DNA of the CDR3: TGTGCCAGCCAAAGGGCGGGGGGACAAGAGACCCAGTACTTC.

This chain uses TRBV3-1 (or the pseudogene TRBV3-2) with TRBJ1-2; 7 nucleotides match TRBD1. Germline V gives CDR1 LGHDT, CDR2 YNNKEL (reference sequence). The CDR3 sequence is 17 residues long. Losses at the gene ends were 3 bases for V and 3 bases for J; bases not matched to a gene: 13. This CDR3 reads CASSHYYRGQLYYGYTF. The CDR3 coding sequence is TGTGCCAGCAGCCACTACTACAGGGGCCAGTTGTACTATGGCTACACCTTC.

The chain is built from TRBV19 and TRBJ2-3; D is unclear. The CDR3 has 16 residues. Germline V gives CDR1 LNHDA, CDR2 SQIVND (reference sequence). The V gene lost 5 bases and the J gene lost 1 base, with 16 bases spanning the gap. CDR3 coding DNA: TGTGCCAGTAGTCCCGGCGCAGGCCGGGGCACAGATACGCAGTATTTT. Residues: CASSPGAGRGTDTQYF. Filled out from reference TRBV19 and TRBJ2-3, the complete variable domain reads DGGITQSPKYLFRKEGQNVTLSCEQNLNHDAMYWYRQDPGQGLRLIYYSQIVNDFQKGDIAEGYSVSREKKESFPLTVTSAQKNPTAFYLCASSPGAGRGTDTQYFGPGTRLTVL.